This entry concerns a single TCR beta chain. The antigen remains undetermined. The data were obtained in a study of blood T cells in healthy people across ages. Across the study: Researchers report that template switching captured about one barcoded beta molecule per two T cells.

Broader study findings: As age increased, TCR beta diversity per million T cells fell in a roughly linear fashion. Researchers report that TCR beta diversity correlated strongly with naive T cell percentage.

Alongside a J-beta primer mix, a sample-barcoded 5' primer served in a second PCR lasting about 7 to 11 cycles. Each cDNA molecule carried a tag from a template-switch adaptor that contained 12 random nucleotides. One entry per CDR3 protein, called by TCRdb with MiXCR from the 5' RACE reads. The sample holds about 720,000 distinct CDR3 sequences, 22% seen once. There are 15 residues in the CDR3. Trimming cost V 3 bases and J 4 bases, with 14 bases left between them. The rearrangement joins TRBV12-3 or TRBV12-4 to TRBJ2-3; D is unresolved. The origin of this receptor is a man between 65 and 85 years old in good health. The sequencing input was blood. CDR3 protein: CASSFHRGGADTQYF. In DNA form, the CDR3 reads TGTGCCAGCAGTTTTCACAGAGGCGGCGCAGATACGCAGTATTTT.